These 21 T cell receptor beta chains were all obtained from the same sample, sequenced in a study of blood T cell repertoires in COVID-19. Data came from immunoSEQ multiplex PCR; TCRdb stores just in-frame clones and leaves some out. The sample contains about 270,000 clones, about 89% of which appear only once. Sequenced material: peripheral blood. Every receptor here comes from a man aged 40-55 years with active or convalescent COVID-19.

The chain is built from TRBV9 and TRBJ1-1; no clear D gene. In germline, CDR1 is SGDLS, CDR2 YYNGEE. The germline V and J ends were trimmed by 1 base and 4 bases, with 11 bases remaining between them. This CDR3 has 14 residues. CDR3 in DNA: TGTGCCAGCAGCGTATCAATCGCGTCCACTGAAGCTTTCTTT. This codes for CASSVSIASTEAFF. Full variable domain (outside the CDR3, taken from reference TRBV9 and TRBJ1-1): DSGVTQTPKHLITATGQRVTLRCSPRSGDLSVYWYQQSLDQGLQFLIQYYNGEERAKGNILERFSAQQFPDLHSELNLSSLELGDSALYFCASSVSIASTEAFFGQGTRLTVV.

V is TRBV5-1 and J is TRBJ2-3; possible D gene TRBD1, 5 bases. With 4 bases removed from V and 0 bases from J, the gap between germline ends came to 12 bases. This CDR3 has 15 amino acids. Germline V gene sequence: CDR1 SGHRS, CDR2 YFSETQ. The CDR3 loop reads CASSVWTSSTDTQYF. The CDR3 region has the DNA TGCGCCAGCAGCGTCTGGACAAGTAGCACAGATACGCAGTATTTT.

This chain joins TRBV5-5 and TRBJ2-5; TRBD2 matches at 7 bases. Germline CDR1 SGHKS, CDR2 YYEKEE (reference sequence). The CDR3 is 15 residues long. J was trimmed by 3 bases and V by 4 bases; bases with no gene match: 9. The CDR3 bases are TGTGCCAGCAGCATGGACGGGGGGAGGGAAGAGACCCAGTACTTC. This encodes CASSMDGGREETQYF.

The rearrangement links TRBV7-9 to TRBJ2-3; possibly TRBD1 for D (6 bases). The CDR3 sequence is 14 residues long. V lost 2 bases and J lost 3, with 9 bases in between. Germline V gives CDR1 SEHNR, CDR2 FQNEAQ (reference sequence). The CDR3 is CASSLRQGTDTQYF. The CDR3 coding sequence is TGTGCCAGCAGCTTACGGCAGGGGACAGATACGCAGTATTTT.

The J gene is TRBJ2-5, the V gene TRBV5-1; 16 bases line up with TRBD2. CDR1 SGHRS and CDR2 YFSETQ come from the germline V gene. The CDR3 has 18 amino acids. J lost 1 base, V lost 3 bases, and 6 bases had no gene match. This chain's CDR3 is CASSSMGLAGGVQETQYF. The CDR3 nucleotides read TGCGCCAGCAGCTCGATGGGACTAGCGGGAGGGGTCCAAGAGACCCAGTACTTC. Using reference TRBV5-1 and TRBJ2-5 for the parts outside the CDR3, the full variable domain is KAGVTQTPRYLIKTRGQQVTLSCSPISGHRSVSWYQQTPGQGLQFLFEYFSETQRNKGNFPGRFSGRQFSNSRSEMNVSTLELGDSALYLCASSSMGLAGGVQETQYFGPGTRLLVL.

The V call is TRBV21-1, the J call TRBJ2-6; the table's D call TRBD2 went unverified against the DNA. TRBV21-1 is a listed pseudogene. This CDR3 contains 22 residues. The CDR3 DNA reads as TGTGCCAGCAGCAAAGGACCCAGACGGGAATTAAGGGCAAGCTCTGGGGCCAACGTCCTGACTTTC. This translates into CASSKGPRRELRASSGANVLTF.

V gene TRBV3-1 (or the pseudogene TRBV3-2) combines with J gene TRBJ1-5; TRBD1 is a possible D gene (6 bases). The V gene lost 0 bases and the J gene lost 5 bases, with 11 bases spanning the gap. Germline CDR1 LGHDT, CDR2 YNNKEL (reference sequence). The CDR3 totals 15 residues. DNA for the CDR3: TGTGCCAGCAGCCAAGATCACAGGGTAGATCAGCCCCAGCATTTT. The encoded protein is CASSQDHRVDQPQHF.

The V and J genes are TRBV19 and TRBJ2-7; 10 bases map to TRBD1. Trimming took 4 bases from V and 5 from J; bases not matched to a gene: 8. The CDR3 totals 15 residues. Germline V CDR1 and CDR2: LNHDA, SQIVND (reference sequence). The CDR3 DNA follows: TGTGCCAGTAGTAAATTGACAGGGGGCAGGGACGAGCAGTACTTC. Translating it yields CASSKLTGGRDEQYF.

This clone was detected only once. The chain recombines TRBV5-1 with TRBJ2-3; the D gene is possibly TRBD2 (5 bases). This CDR3 is 13 amino acids long. The germline CDR1 and CDR2 sequences are SGHRS and YFSETQ. Trimming took 0 bases from V and 5 from J, leaving 7 bases between them. The CDR3 DNA sequence: TGCGCCAGCAGCTTGGGAGGGCTAGATACGCAGTATTTT. It encodes CASSLGGLDTQYF.

V and J are TRBV5-6 and TRBJ1-2; 7 bases align to TRBD1. Germline values: CDR1 SGHDT, CDR2 YYEEEE. This CDR3 has 13 residues. Trimming took 6 bases from V and 6 from J; bases not matched to a gene: 8. CDR3 bases: TGTGCCAGCACACCGGGACAGATGGATGGCTACACCTTC. Translation gives CASTPGQMDGYTF.

The chain recombines TRBV5-1 with TRBJ2-7, with D perhaps TRBD2 (6 bases). Between the trimmed V and J ends, which lost 4 bases and 2 bases, there was a span of 19 bases. CDR3 length equals 16 residues. Germline loops: CDR1 SGHRS, CDR2 YFSETQ. The CDR3 sequence: CASSPEGGMEPYEQYF. As DNA, the CDR3 is TGCGCCAGCAGCCCGGAGGGCGGGATGGAACCCTACGAGCAGTACTTC.

The chain recombines TRBV29-1 with TRBJ1-2; 7 positions match TRBD1. Germline V gene sequence: CDR1 SQVTM, CDR2 ANQGSEA. The CDR3 length is 12 residues. The ends lost 3 bases at V and 8 bases at J; junction bases unmatched: 6. This CDR3 reads CSVETGRLGYTF. The CDR3 DNA follows: TGCAGCGTTGAGACAGGGAGACTCGGCTACACCTTC. The complete variable domain, with remaining parts taken from reference TRBV29-1 and TRBJ1-2, reads SAVISQKPSRDICQRGTSLTIQCQVDSQVTMMFWYRQQPGQSLTLIATANQGSEATYESGFVIDKFPISRPNLTFSTLTVSNMSPEDSSIYLCSVETGRLGYTFGSGTRLTVV.

The chain uses TRBV10-2 and TRBJ1-2; no definite D call. The CDR3 is 14 amino acids. Per germline, CDR1 WSHSY and CDR2 SAAADI. V lost 6 bases to trimming and J lost 8 bases, with 19 bases between them. The CDR3 nucleotides are TGCGCCAGCAGCCCCTCGGCAGGTTTCCGCGGCTACACCTTC. Its protein is CASSPSAGFRGYTF.

The gene calls are TRBV19 and TRBJ2-1; 8 bases align to TRBD2. Trimming removed 3 bases from V and 6 bases from J; junction bases left unmatched: 4. CDR1 is LNHDA, CDR2 SQIVND, per germline (reference sequence). The CDR3 contains 14 residues. The CDR3 DNA reads TGTGCCAGTAGTATCCTGACTAGCGTCAATGAGCAGTTCTTC. Its translation is CASSILTSVNEQFF.

The V call is TRBV11-2, the J call TRBJ1-2, with TRBD1 matching over 8 bases. CDR1 is SGHAT, CDR2 FQNNGV, per germline. Trimming took 4 bases from V and 4 from J; bases not matched to a gene: 8. The CDR3 extends over 15 amino acids. The CDR3, as DNA: TGTGCCAGCAGCTACACCAGGGGGCTGAGCTATGGCTACACCTTC. Its translation: CASSYTRGLSYGYTF.

The rearrangement links TRBV13 to TRBJ1-1; possibly TRBD1 for D (6 bases). The CDR3 consists of 15 residues. Germline lookup yields CDR1 PRHDT and CDR2 FYEKMQ (reference sequence). Trimming removed 1 base at V and 6 bases at J, with 15 bases between. CDR3 amino acids: CASSLVANRVAEAFF. CDR3 in DNA: TGTGCCAGCAGCTTAGTCGCTAACAGGGTCGCTGAAGCTTTCTTT.

The V call is TRBV20-1, the J call TRBJ2-5; the match to TRBD2 covers 7 bases. CDR1 is DFQATT and CDR2 is SNEGSKA in the germline V gene (reference sequence). This CDR3 is built from 13 residues. J was trimmed by 5 bases and V by 6 bases; bases with no gene match: 9. The CDR3 DNA sequence: TGCAGTGCGAGTAAGACCGGGAGGGAGACCCAGTACTTC. It yields the protein CSASKTGRETQYF.

The chain combines TRBV30 with TRBJ2-5; D is ambiguous. The V end was cut by 0 bases, the J end by 5 bases, with 7 bases between. Germline CDR1 GTSNPN, CDR2 SVGIG (reference sequence). This CDR3 is built from 12 residues. The CDR3 is CAWSVDRETQYF. The CDR3 bases are TGTGCCTGGAGTGTAGATCGGGAGACCCAGTACTTC. Using reference TRBV30 and TRBJ2-5 for the parts outside the CDR3, the full variable domain is SQTIHQWPATLVQPVGSPLSLECTVEGTSNPNLYWYRQAAGRGLQLLFYSVGIGQISSEVPQNLSASRPQDRQFILSSKKLLLSDSGFYLCAWSVDRETQYFGPGTRLLVL.

This clone was seen at least ten times. This chain joins TRBV5-1 and TRBJ1-3, with D unresolved. The CDR3 is 16 amino acids. The V end was cut by 0 bases, the J end by 0 bases, with 10 bases between. Germline-derived CDR1 and CDR2 are SGHRS and YFSETQ. The CDR3 DNA reads TGCGCCAGCAGCTTGGCCTTTTCTTCCTCTGGAAACACCATATATTTT. This gives the protein CASSLAFSSSGNTIYF. The entire variable domain, with the rest obtained from reference TRBV5-1 and TRBJ1-3, is as follows: KAGVTQTPRYLIKTRGQQVTLSCSPISGHRSVSWYQQTPGQGLQFLFEYFSETQRNKGNFPGRFSGRQFSNSRSEMNVSTLELGDSALYLCASSLAFSSSGNTIYFGEGSWLTVV.

This clone was detected only once. J is TRBJ2-3 and V is TRBV30; TRBD2 aligns across 14 bases. CDR3 size: 17 residues. After removal of 0 bases from V and 7 bases from J, the junction contained 9 bases not matched to a gene. The germline CDR1 and CDR2 sequences are GTSNPN and SVGIG (reference sequence). This CDR3 is CAWSVGLAGVTLYTQYF. CDR3 nucleotides: TGTGCCTGGAGTGTGGGACTAGCGGGGGTGACCTTATATACGCAGTATTTT.

In its sample, this clone was seen once. The chain recombines TRBV3-1 (or the pseudogene TRBV3-2) with TRBJ2-1; D ambiguous. V was cut by 0 bases and J by 13 bases, with 19 bases left in between. In germline, CDR1 is LGHDT, CDR2 YNNKEL (reference sequence). This CDR3 has 15 residues. This CDR3 reads CASSQDIEVSSVQFF. The CDR3 bases are TGTGCCAGCAGCCAAGATATAGAGGTTTCGTCGGTACAGTTCTTC.